The clone carrying this T cell receptor beta chain was seen more than once but under ten times. TCRdb keeps only in-frame clones here, not all; method: immunoSEQ multiplex PCR. The sample includes around 33,000 clones, about 90% of them seen just once. The data originate from a study of T cell changes during pregnancy in multiple sclerosis. With V trimmed by 5 bases and J by 2 bases, 7 bases remained unmatched. Germline V gene sequence: CDR1 SGHNT, CDR2 YENEEA. The CDR3 spans 15 residues. Sequenced material: CD4+ T cells from peripheral blood mononuclear cells, taken after pregnancy. The chain joins TRBV11-3 to TRBJ2-3; 7 bases align to TRBD2. This receptor was obtained from a female donor with multiple sclerosis, enrolled in a pregnancy study. CDR3 in DNA: TGTGCCAGCAGCCCGGGGGGAGGCCCCACAGATACGCAGTATTTT. It specifies CASSPGGGPTDTQYF.